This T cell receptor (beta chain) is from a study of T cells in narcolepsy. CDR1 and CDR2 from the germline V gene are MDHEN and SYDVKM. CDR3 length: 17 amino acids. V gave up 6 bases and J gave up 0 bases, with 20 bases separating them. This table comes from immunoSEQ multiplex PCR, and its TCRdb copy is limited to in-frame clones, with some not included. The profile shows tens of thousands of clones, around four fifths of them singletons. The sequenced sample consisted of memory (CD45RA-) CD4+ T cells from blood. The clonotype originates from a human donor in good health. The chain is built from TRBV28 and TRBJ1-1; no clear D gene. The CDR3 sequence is CASSTTGRKRMNTEAFF. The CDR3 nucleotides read TGTGCCAGCAGCACCACGGGCAGGAAGAGGATGAACACTGAAGCTTTCTTT.